Reported below is one T cell receptor beta chain. The V gene lost 3 bases and the J gene lost 5 bases, with 12 bases spanning the gap. This CDR3 spans 13 amino acids. CDR1 is SGHNT, CDR2 YYREEE, per germline (reference sequence). The data derive from a study of shared clonotypes between healthy human individuals. Positive CCR7 selection of CD45RO-negative cells yielded the naive CD8 cells, and terminally differentiated effector memory CD45RA+ cells were excluded. Donors had no recently reported acute infections or vaccinations and were HIV-negative. The repertoire was sequenced with immunoSEQ multiplex PCR; TCRdb's copy has only in-frame clones and lacks some. The sample holds about 600,000 clones; about 98% are singletons and the top ten take 0.25% to 0.35%.

The sample comprised naive CD8+ T cells sorted from blood. The sequence derives from a young man in good health. The chain recombines TRBV5-4 with TRBJ2-7, with a weak D call TRBD2 (7 bases). The CDR3 loop is CASSSRGADEQYF. The DNA of the CDR3 is TGTGCCAGCAGCTCCCGGGGGGCCGACGAGCAGTACTTC.